This entry lists 13 T cell receptor beta chains sequenced from one sample in a study of cytotoxic CD8 clonotypes in ibrutinib-treated CLL (dated by TCRdb to the early 2020s). The library relied on the immunoSEQ multiplex PCR assay. The table was pulled from immuneACCESS by TCRdb, which kept in-frame rearrangements only. Such tables lose some clones; where checked, under half of the loss comes from unresolved V genes, and the rest has no known cause. The table for this sample lists approximately 6,000 clones; around two thirds of them were counted only once. The ten most abundant clones make up about 41% of the sample. Sequencing used PBMCs, obtained before ibrutinib treatment. Every receptor here comes from a human donor with chronic lymphocytic leukemia.

The chain links TRBV9 to TRBJ2-2; D remains ambiguous. In germline, CDR1 is SGDLS, CDR2 YYNGEE. The CDR3 consists of 15 residues. The germline V and J ends were trimmed by 0 bases and 4 bases, with 10 bases remaining between them. This CDR3 is CASSVGLVGTGELFF. For the CDR3, the DNA is TGTGCCAGCAGCGTAGGCCTAGTAGGCACCGGGGAGCTGTTTTTT.

The chain uses TRBV4-1 and TRBJ1-5, with TRBD1 identical over 7 bases. The CDR3 is made up of 16 amino acids. Germline CDR1 MGHRA, CDR2 YSYEKL. J gave up 4 bases and V 0 bases, and 6 bases lay outside the gene matches. CDR3 loop: CASSQDWGQRNQPQHF. The CDR3 DNA is TGCGCCAGCAGCCAAGATTGGGGACAGCGTAATCAGCCCCAGCATTTT.

In DNA form, the CDR3 reads TGTGCCAGCAGTGTCACAGGGTTCGGCTATGGCTACACCTTC. Its protein is CASSVTGFGYGYTF. The chain recombines TRBV27 with TRBJ1-2; the D gene is possibly TRBD1 (6 bases). The CDR3 runs to 14 residues. The V gene lost 5 bases and the J gene lost 4 bases, with 14 bases spanning the gap. From germline, CDR1 is MNHEY and CDR2 SMNVEV (reference sequence).

The sample holds a few counts of this clone. The genes are TRBV7-9 and TRBJ2-3; D call uncertain. Germline V lookup: CDR1 SEHNR, CDR2 FQNEAQ (reference sequence). The CDR3 sequence is 15 residues long. V lost 4 bases and J lost 0, with 11 bases in between. CDR3 sequence: CASSSPEYSTDTQYF. The CDR3 nucleotides are TGTGCCAGCAGCTCCCCGGAGTATAGCACAGATACGCAGTATTTT.

This clone was seen a handful of times. The chain is built from TRBV10-2 and TRBJ1-1; D unclear. The CDR3 is 12 residues long. Germline CDR1 and CDR2: WSHSY and SAAADI. Trimming took 4 bases from V and 7 from J, leaving 10 bases between them. The CDR3 reads CASSGFSGEAFF. CDR3 in DNA: TGCGCCAGCAGTGGTTTTTCGGGTGAAGCTTTCTTT.

The chain combines TRBV27 with TRBJ1-1, with TRBD1 as a possible D gene (5 bases). Trimming took off 4 bases at V and 1 base at J, with 7 bases between the two ends. The CDR3 is made up of 13 amino acids. Germline V gives CDR1 MNHEY, CDR2 SMNVEV (reference sequence). The CDR3: CASSSTENTEAFF. As DNA, the CDR3 is TGTGCCAGCAGTTCGACAGAGAACACTGAAGCTTTCTTT.

This rearrangement joins TRBV7-9 to TRBJ2-7, with 8 nucleotides matching TRBD1. CDR1 and CDR2 from the germline V gene are SEHNR and FQNEAQ (reference sequence). The trim removed 5 bases at V and 9 bases at J, leaving 3 bases unmatched. The CDR3 is made up of 11 amino acids. CDR3 loop: CASSLRGPQYF. CDR3 in DNA: TGTGCCAGCAGCCTCAGGGGGCCGCAGTACTTC.

V gene TRBV7-9 combines with J gene TRBJ2-7, with D perhaps matching TRBD2 (5 bases). CDR3 length equals 16 residues. Germline CDR1 is SEHNR and CDR2 is FQNEAQ (reference sequence). The V end lost 1 base, the J end lost 0 bases, and 13 bases lay between the germline ends. This CDR3 is CASSLERSGISYEQYF. The CDR3 region has the DNA TGTGCCAGCAGCTTAGAACGTTCCGGGATCTCCTACGAGCAGTACTTC. Looking up the rest from reference TRBV7-9 and TRBJ2-7 gives the full variable domain: DTGVSQNPRHKITKRGQNVTFRCDPISEHNRLYWYRQTLGQGPEFLTYFQNEAQLEKSRLLSDRFSAERPKGSFSTLEIQRTEQGDSAMYLCASSLERSGISYEQYFGPGTRLTVT.

V and J are TRBV7-9 and TRBJ1-1; no reliable D call. Germline V gives CDR1 SEHNR, CDR2 FQNEAQ (reference sequence). The length of the CDR3 is 14 residues. The V and J ends lost 5 bases and 8 bases respectively, with 18 bases between them. CDR3 nucleotides: TGTGCCAGCAGCATAACCCGGGCCACCCTGGAAGCTTTCTTT. Its translation: CASSITRATLEAFF.

This rearrangement joins TRBV11-2 to TRBJ2-1, with 7 positions matching TRBD1. CDR3 length equals 16 residues. The ends lost 1 base at V and 0 bases at J; junction bases unmatched: 3. Germline values: CDR1 SGHAT, CDR2 FQNNGV. The CDR3 DNA is TGTGCCAGCAGCTTAGGGGACAGCATCTCCTACAATGAGCAGTTCTTC. Protein product: CASSLGDSISYNEQFF.

The rearrangement uses TRBV7-2 and TRBJ2-1; weak D call: TRBD1 (6 bases). CDR3 length equals 15 residues. Germline loops: CDR1 SGHTA, CDR2 FQGNSA. Trimming removed 3 bases from V and 0 bases from J, with 9 bases in between. In nucleotides, the CDR3 is TGTGCCAGCAGCTTGCACAGGGACTCCTACAATGAGCAGTTCTTC. Encoded protein: CASSLHRDSYNEQFF.

This clone was recorded a few times. This rearrangement joins TRBV9 to TRBJ2-3; TRBD1 matches at 7 bases. CDR1 is SGDLS, CDR2 YYNGEE, per germline. This CDR3 contains 17 residues. With V trimmed by 4 bases and J by 2 bases, 13 bases remained unmatched. The CDR3 DNA is TGTGCCAGCAGCATCCTACAGGGGATTAAGATCACAGATACGCAGTATTTT. It is translated as CASSILQGIKITDTQYF.

The V call is TRBV5-1, the J call TRBJ1-3; unclear D gene. The length of the CDR3 is 13 residues. CDR1 and CDR2 from the germline V gene are SGHRS and YFSETQ. Trimming stripped 0 bases from V and 0 bases from J, with 1 base between. This chain's CDR3 is CASSLGSGNTIYF. The CDR3 coding sequence is TGCGCCAGCAGCTTGGGCTCTGGAAACACCATATATTTT.